This TCR beta chain was sequenced for a study of T cells after yellow fever vaccination. As for the study in general: With SMART-Seq v4 Ultra Low Input, the fractions containing low cell numbers were prepared. Study-level findings and limits: Almost none of the vaccine-responding clonotypes turned up in sorted memory subsets on day 0, the data showed.

From the 5' RACE reads, TCRdb called clonotypes with MiXCR, one entry per CDR3 protein. This sample has roughly 30,000 distinct CDR3 sequences, with over 9.5% found just once. Germline V gene lookup returns CDR1 LGHNA and CDR2 YNFKEQ. The junction had 7 bases not matched to a gene; V was cut back by 4 bases and J by 5 bases. The CDR3 covers 14 residues. Note on this clonotype: A much larger clone is a single base away; this may be a read error.

The chain has TRBV4-2 and TRBJ2-5; 7 positions match TRBD2. This receptor was obtained from a young man who received the YFV17D yellow fever vaccine. The specimen was PBMCs, either bulk or a sorted T-cell subset (CD4+, CD8+, memory, or dextramer-sorted; not recorded which), collected more than 14 days after the first yellow fever vaccination. The CDR3 sequence: CASSPGRGDETQYF. For the CDR3, the DNA is TGTGCCAGCAGCCCCGGACGGGGGGACGAGACCCAGTACTTC.